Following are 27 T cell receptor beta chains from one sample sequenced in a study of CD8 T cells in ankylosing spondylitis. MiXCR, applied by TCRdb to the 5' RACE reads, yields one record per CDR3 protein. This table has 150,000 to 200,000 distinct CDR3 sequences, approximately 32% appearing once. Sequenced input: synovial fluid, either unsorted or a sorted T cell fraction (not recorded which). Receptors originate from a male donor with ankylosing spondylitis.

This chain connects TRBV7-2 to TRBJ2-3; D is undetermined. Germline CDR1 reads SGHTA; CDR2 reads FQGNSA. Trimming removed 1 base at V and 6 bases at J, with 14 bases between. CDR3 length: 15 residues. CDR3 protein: CASSLGTAVADTQYF. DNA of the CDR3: TGTGCCAGCAGCTTAGGGACCGCAGTGGCTGATACGCAGTATTTT.

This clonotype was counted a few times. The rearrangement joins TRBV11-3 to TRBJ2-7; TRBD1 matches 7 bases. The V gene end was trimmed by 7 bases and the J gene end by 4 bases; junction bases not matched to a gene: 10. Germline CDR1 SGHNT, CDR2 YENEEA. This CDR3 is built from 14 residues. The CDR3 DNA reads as TGTGCCAGCATCCCGGGACAGTCGGGATACGAGCAGTACTTC. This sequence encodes CASIPGQSGYEQYF.

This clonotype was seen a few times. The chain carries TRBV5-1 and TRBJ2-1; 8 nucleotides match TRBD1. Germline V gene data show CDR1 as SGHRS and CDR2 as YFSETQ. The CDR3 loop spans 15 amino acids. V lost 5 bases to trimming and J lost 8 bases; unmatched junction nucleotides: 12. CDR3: CASSSGQGTWDEQFF. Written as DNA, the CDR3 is TGCGCCAGCAGTTCTGGACAGGGAACGTGGGATGAGCAGTTCTTC.

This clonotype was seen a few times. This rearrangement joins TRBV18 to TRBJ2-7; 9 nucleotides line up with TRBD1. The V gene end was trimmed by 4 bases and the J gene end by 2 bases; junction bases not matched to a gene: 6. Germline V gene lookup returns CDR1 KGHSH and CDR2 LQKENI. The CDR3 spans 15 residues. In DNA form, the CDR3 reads TGTGCCAGCTCACTGGAGGGGACAGGGACCTACGAGCAGTACTTC. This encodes CASSLEGTGTYEQYF.

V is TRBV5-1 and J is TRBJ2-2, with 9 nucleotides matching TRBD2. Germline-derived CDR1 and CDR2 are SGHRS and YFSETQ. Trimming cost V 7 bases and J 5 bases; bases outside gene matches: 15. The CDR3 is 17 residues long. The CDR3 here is CASARRPAGGSTGELFF. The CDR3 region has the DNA TGCGCCAGCGCCCGGAGGCCAGCGGGGGGTTCGACCGGGGAGCTGTTTTTT. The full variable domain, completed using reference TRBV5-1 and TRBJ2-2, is KAGVTQTPRYLIKTRGQQVTLSCSPISGHRSVSWYQQTPGQGLQFLFEYFSETQRNKGNFPGRFSGRQFSNSRSEMNVSTLELGDSALYLCASARRPAGGSTGELFFGEGSRLTVL.

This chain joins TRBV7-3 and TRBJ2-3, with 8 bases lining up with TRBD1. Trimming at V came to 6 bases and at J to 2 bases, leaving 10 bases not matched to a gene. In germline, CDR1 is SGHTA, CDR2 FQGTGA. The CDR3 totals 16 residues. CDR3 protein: CASSSTGGISTDTQYF. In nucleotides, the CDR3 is TGTGCCAGCAGTTCTACAGGGGGAATCTCCACAGATACGCAGTATTTT.

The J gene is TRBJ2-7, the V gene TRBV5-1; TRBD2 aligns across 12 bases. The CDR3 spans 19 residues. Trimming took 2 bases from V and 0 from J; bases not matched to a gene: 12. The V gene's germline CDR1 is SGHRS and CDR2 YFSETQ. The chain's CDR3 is CASSFLTSGSYSASYEQYF. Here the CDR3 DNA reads TGCGCCAGCAGCTTCCTGACTAGCGGGAGTTATAGTGCCTCCTACGAGCAGTACTTC.

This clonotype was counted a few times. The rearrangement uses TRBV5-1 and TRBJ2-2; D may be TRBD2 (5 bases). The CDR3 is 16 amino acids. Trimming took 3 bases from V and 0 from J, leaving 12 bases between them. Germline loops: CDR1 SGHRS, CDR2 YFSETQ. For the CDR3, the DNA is TGCGCCAGCAGCTCCCGTGAGGGCGCGAACACCGGGGAGCTGTTTTTT. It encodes CASSSREGANTGELFF.

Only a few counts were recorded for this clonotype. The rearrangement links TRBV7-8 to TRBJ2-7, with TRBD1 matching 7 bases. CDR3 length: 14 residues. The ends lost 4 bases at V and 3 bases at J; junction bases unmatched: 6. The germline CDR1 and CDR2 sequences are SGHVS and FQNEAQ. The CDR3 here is CASSSRDSNYEQYF. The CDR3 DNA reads TGTGCCAGCAGCTCCCGGGACAGCAACTACGAGCAGTACTTC.

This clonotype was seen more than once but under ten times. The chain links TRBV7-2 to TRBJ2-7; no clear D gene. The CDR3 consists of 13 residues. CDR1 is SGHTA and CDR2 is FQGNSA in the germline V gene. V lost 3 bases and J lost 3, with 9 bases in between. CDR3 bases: TGTGCCAGCAGCTTTGAAAATATCTACGAGCAGTACTTC. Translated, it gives CASSFENIYEQYF.

This chain's CDR3 is CSARLAGGNEQFF. CDR3 in DNA: TGCAGTGCTAGACTAGCGGGAGGGAATGAGCAGTTCTTC. The chain has TRBV20-1 and TRBJ2-1; 12 bases align to TRBD2. J was trimmed by 7 bases and V by 2 bases; bases with no gene match: 0. Germline V lookup: CDR1 DFQATT, CDR2 SNEGSKA (reference sequence). The CDR3 spans 13 residues.

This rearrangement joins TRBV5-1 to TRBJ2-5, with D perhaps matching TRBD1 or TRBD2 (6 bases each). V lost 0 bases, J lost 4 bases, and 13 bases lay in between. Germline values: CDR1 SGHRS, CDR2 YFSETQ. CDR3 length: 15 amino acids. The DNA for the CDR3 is TGCGCCAGCAGCTTGGGGACAGTGGGGGGAGAGACCCAGTACTTC. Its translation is CASSLGTVGGETQYF.

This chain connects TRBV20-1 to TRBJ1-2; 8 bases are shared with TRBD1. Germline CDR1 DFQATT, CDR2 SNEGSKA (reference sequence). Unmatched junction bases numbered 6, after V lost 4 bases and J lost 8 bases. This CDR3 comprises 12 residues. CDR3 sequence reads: CSANQGARGYTF. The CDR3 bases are TGCAGTGCTAACCAGGGGGCAAGGGGCTACACCTTC.

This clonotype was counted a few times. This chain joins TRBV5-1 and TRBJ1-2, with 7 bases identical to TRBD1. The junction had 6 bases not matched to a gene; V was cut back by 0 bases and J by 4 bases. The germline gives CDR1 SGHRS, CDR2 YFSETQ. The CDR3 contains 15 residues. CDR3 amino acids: CASSLAGRGAYGYTF. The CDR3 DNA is TGCGCCAGCAGCTTGGCCGGCAGGGGGGCCTATGGCTACACCTTC.

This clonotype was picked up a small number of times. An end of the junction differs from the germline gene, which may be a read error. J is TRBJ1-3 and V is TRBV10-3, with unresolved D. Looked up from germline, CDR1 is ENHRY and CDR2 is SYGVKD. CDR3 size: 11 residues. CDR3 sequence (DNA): TGTGCCGCTTCCCCTGGGAACACCATATATTTT. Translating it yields CAASPGNTIYF.

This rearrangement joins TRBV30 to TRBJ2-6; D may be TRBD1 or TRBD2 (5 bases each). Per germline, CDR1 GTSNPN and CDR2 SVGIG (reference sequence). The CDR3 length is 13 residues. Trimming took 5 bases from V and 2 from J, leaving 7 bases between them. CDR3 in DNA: TGTGCCTGGGGGACCGCTGGGGCCAACGTCCTGACTTTC. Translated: CAWGTAGANVLTF.

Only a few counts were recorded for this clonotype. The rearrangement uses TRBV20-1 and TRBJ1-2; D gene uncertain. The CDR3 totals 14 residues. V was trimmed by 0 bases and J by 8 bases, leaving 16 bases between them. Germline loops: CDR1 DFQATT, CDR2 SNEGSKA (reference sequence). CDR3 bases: TGCAGTGCTAGAGATTTGGGTGTCCTGCCCGGCTACACCTTC. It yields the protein CSARDLGVLPGYTF.

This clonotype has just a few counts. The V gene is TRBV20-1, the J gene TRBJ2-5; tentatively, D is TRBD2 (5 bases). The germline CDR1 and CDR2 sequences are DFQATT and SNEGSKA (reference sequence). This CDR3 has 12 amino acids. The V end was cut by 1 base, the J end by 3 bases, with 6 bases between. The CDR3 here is CSARVGKETQYF. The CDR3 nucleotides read TGCAGTGCTAGAGTCGGGAAAGAGACCCAGTACTTC.

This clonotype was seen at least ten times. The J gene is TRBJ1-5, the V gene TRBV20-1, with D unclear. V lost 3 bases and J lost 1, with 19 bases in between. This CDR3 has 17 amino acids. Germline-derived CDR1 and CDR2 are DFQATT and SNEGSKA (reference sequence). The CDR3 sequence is CSASVGLGYGSNQPQHF. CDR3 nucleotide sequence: TGCAGTGCTAGTGTAGGCTTAGGGTATGGGAGCAATCAGCCCCAGCATTTT.

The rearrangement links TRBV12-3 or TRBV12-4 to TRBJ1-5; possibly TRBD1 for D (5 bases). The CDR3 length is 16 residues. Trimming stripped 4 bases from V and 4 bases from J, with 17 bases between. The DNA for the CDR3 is TGTGCCAGCAGTTCATTAATTGGGACGGGGAATCAGCCCCAGCATTTT. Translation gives CASSSLIGTGNQPQHF.

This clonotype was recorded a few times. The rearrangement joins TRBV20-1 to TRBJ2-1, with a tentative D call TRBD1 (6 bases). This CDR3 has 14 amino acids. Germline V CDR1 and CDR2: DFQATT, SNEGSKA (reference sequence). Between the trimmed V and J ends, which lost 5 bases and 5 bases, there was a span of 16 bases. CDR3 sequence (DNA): TGCAGTGCTGCCCCTCCAGGACAGCACAATGAGCAGTTCTTC. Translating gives CSAAPPGQHNEQFF.

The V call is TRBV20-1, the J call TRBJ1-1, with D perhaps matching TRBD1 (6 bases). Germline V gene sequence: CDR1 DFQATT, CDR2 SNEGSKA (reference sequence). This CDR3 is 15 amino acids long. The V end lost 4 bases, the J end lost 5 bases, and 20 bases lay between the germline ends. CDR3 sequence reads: CSAKIGGSFRTEAFF. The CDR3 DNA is TGCAGTGCTAAAATTGGGGGCAGTTTTAGGACTGAAGCTTTCTTT.

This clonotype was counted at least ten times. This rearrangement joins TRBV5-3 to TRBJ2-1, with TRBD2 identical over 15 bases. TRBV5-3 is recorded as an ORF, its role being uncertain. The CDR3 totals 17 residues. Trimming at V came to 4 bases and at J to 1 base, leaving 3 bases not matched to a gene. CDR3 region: CARSPGLAGGSYNEQFF. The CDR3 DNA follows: TGTGCCAGAAGCCCGGGACTAGCGGGAGGATCCTACAATGAGCAGTTCTTC.

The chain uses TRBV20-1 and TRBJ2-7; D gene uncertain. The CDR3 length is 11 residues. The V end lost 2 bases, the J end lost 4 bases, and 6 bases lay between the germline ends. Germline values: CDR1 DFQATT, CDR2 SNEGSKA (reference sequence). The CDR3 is CSARHTYEQYF. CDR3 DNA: TGCAGTGCTAGACACACTTACGAGCAGTACTTC.

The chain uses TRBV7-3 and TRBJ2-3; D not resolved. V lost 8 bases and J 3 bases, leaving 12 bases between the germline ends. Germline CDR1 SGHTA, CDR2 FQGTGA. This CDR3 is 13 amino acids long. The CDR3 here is CASQAANTDTQYF. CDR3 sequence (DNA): TGTGCCAGCCAGGCAGCGAATACAGATACGCAGTATTTT.

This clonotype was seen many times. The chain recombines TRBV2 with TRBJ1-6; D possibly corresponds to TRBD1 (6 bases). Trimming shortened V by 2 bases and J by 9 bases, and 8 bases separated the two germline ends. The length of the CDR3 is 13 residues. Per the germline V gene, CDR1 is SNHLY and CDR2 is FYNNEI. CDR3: CASSELRGSPLHF. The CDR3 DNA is TGTGCCAGCAGTGAACTCAGGGGTTCACCCCTCCACTTT.

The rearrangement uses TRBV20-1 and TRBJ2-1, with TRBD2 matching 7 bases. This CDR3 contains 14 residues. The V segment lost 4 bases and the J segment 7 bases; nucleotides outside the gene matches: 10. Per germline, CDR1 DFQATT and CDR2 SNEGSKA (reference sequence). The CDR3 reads CSATPAGPGNEQFF. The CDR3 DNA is TGCAGTGCTACCCCAGCGGGACCTGGGAATGAGCAGTTCTTC.